The following is a T cell receptor beta chain sequence with its context. The antigen it binds to is not known. Base-call qualities are not available, and no considerably larger clone is one nucleotide away. These data are taken from a study of memory CD4+ T cells and cytomegalovirus serostatus (dated by TCRdb to the late 2010s). Turning to the overall study: The cohort comprised about 35 healthy Belgian adults, 9 CMV seropositive and some 24 CMV seronegative. CD4+ memory TCRbeta repertoires of a Belgian cohort with known cytomegalovirus serostatus were sequenced in order to replicate a published TCR-based CMV serostatus classifier.

What the authors observed across the whole study: Only CD4+CD45RO+ memory cells were sequenced, in contrast to the original study, which included naive and memory CD4+ and CD8+ populations. A median bootstrapped AUC of approximately 0.95 with a 95% CI of 0.76-1.00 was achieved on the Belgian cohort by the original-framework classifier. Results were interpreted as suggesting that the CMV-associated TCR signature is largely present in the CD4+ memory repertoire. For predicting CMV serostatus, the median bootstrapped AUC was about 0.94 using the original framework and about 0.89 using a US-trained random forest. Of more than 150 previously reported CMV-associated TCRbeta sequences, 55 to 75 appeared in the CD4+ memory repertoires, each in one to five individuals.

The V end loses 2 bases and the J end loses 8 bases, and a stretch of 13 bases separates them. Reading the germline V gene gives CDR1 SGHAT and CDR2 FQNNGV. The CDR3 runs 14 residues from the cysteine to the phenylalanine. Just CDR3 DNA is preserved here, 42 bases in frame from base 1. A FACSAria II was used to sort memory CD4+ T cells, defined as single viable CD3+CD4+CD8-CD45RO+ cells. CMV serostatus was determined with a Roche Elecsys assay detecting serum IgG against CMV pp150, pp28, p38 and p52. After the samples were thawed, total CD4+ T cells were enriched through positive selection using CD4 magnetic microbeads. The samples came from a different study that was designed specifically to examine the CD4+ T cell memory repertoire. Following standard operating procedures, peripheral blood mononuclear cells were isolated and cryopreserved, while serum was kept at -80 degrees C. Staining used CD3-PerCP (BW264/56), CD4-APC (RPA-T4), CD45RO-PE (UCHT1) and CD8-Pacific Orange (3B5) antibodies, with Sytox blue excluding non-viable cells.

Genomic DNA was extracted from sorted cells with the Quick-DNA Microprep Kit. Amplification of TCRbeta DNA was done with the immunoSEQ hsTCRbeta kit, following the protocol from the manufacturer. An Illumina MiSeq instrument was used to sequence the TCRbeta libraries. As for how the authors treated the data: Following removal of out-of-frame sequences, around 2.4 million distinct TCRbeta sequences were retained, with an average of roughly 62,000 per individual. Each individual was scored according to the count of over 150 previously reported CMV-associated TCRbeta sequences and the total productive distinct TCRbeta count. A beta-binomial model was reimplemented in Python, and random forests from scikit-learn, run with default parameters, were trained on data from the US cohort. On the Belgian cohort, classifier performance was reported as the median AUC, along with percentile confidence intervals, across 10,000 bootstrap iterations. TCRdb's version of the immuneACCESS table is confined to in-frame rearrangements and falls short of the full clone set. An unresolved V gene accounts for under half of the shortfall where checked; the remainder is of unknown origin. The V and J calls and clone size were taken over from that table, and D and trimming were inferred from the DNA. The sample yields 50,000 or so clones; about 86% were counted once. Roughly 2% of the sample rests with the top ten.

Rearrangement joined TRBV11-2 to TRBJ2-1; the D segment could be TRBD1, given 5 matching bases. The sequence was obtained from an adult in good health and CMV-seropositive. The sequencing input was memory CD4+ T cells from blood. The CDR3 region: CASSLTGPWDEQFF. The nucleotide sequence reads as follows: TGTGCCAGCAGCTTAACAGGACCATGGGATGAGCAGTTCTTC.